This TCR beta chain came from a study of T cells in Graves' hyperthyroidism and ophthalmopathy. Study summary: Pretreatment peripheral blood was obtained at initial diagnosis. Findings and limits, study-wide: Most clonotypes that expanded in the thyroid above 0.001 also showed up in blood.

This clonotype was counted between two and nine times. As yet, its antigen is unknown. The study defined stable Graves' hyperthyroidism as no ophthalmopathy progression within 18 months. Each diagnosis drew on symptoms, thyroxine, TRAb, thyroid ultrasound and orbital computed tomography findings. What was amplified from RNA transcripts were TCR beta CDR3 regions. First-round RT-PCR of the TCR CDR3 relied on the HTBI primer set. TCRdb called the multiplex PCR reads again in MiXCR, with one record for every CDR3 protein. The sample yields roughly 700,000 distinct CDR3 sequences, 12% to 15% seen once. Germline V lookup: CDR1 PRHDT, CDR2 FYEKMQ (reference sequence). V was clipped by 0 bases and J by 4 bases, with 13 bases between them. The length of the CDR3 is 16 residues.

The origin of this receptor is a woman aged 18-35 years with Graves' hyperthyroidism. The genes are TRBV13 and TRBJ2-1; D gene unclear. Sequencing was performed on blood. The CDR3 bases are TGTGCCAGCAGCTTAGGCCCCGACGGGCCTTACAATGAGCAGTTCTTC. Protein sequence: CASSLGPDGPYNEQFF. The variable domain in full, completed from reference TRBV13 and TRBJ2-1, reads AAGVIQSPRHLIKEKRETATLKCYPIPRHDTVYWYQQGPGQDPQFLISFYEKMQSDKGSIPDRFSAQQFSDYHSELNMSSLELGDSALYFCASSLGPDGPYNEQFFGPGTRLTVL.